The table lists the clone carrying this T cell receptor beta chain with many counts. The entry originates in a study of T-cell reconstitution after alpha-beta-depleted transplantation in children. Unique molecular identifiers were incorporated during preparation of the TCRbeta library. TCRdb re-derived calls from the PCR reads in MiXCR, one entry per CDR3 protein. The table includes 140,000 or so distinct CDR3 sequences, around 8.8% detected once. V gave up 0 bases and J gave up 4 bases, with 13 bases separating them. Germline assignment: CDR1 MNHEY and CDR2 SVGAGI. This CDR3 has 15 amino acids. The rearrangement uses TRBV6-5 and TRBJ2-7, with D possibly TRBD1 on 5 matching bases. This receptor was obtained from a female patient aged 2 to 10 who had a stem cell transplant for congenital amegakaryocytic thrombocytopenia, so the T cells may come from the graft donor. The sequenced sample was PBMCs, mostly from graft donor cells, obtained 180 days after TCRalphabeta/CD19-depleted stem cell transplant. The CDR3 bases are TGTGCCAGCAGTTACTCGCCTGACAGTTCTTACGAGCAGTACTTC. The encoded protein is CASSYSPDSSYEQYF.